This TCR beta chain emerged from a study of blood T cell repertoires in COVID-19. Study-level background: Spain, Italy and the United States supplied samples that represented acute and convalescent COVID-19. PBMCs, B-cell-depleted T cells, or T cells were the source of the cDNA or gDNA that made up the material.

Under the authors' procedure: Researchers report that nucleated cell counts were estimated from reference gene primer amplification. Measured with immunoSEQ multiplex PCR; TCRdb has only the in-frame clones, and not every one. The DNA gave D and trimming, while V, J and clone size come from that table. This table holds approximately 250,000 clones, around 86% found once. This CDR3 contains 13 residues. V was shortened by 4 bases and J by 7 bases, with 10 bases between the two germline ends. Patients from Seattle were sampled longitudinally, starting during active infection. What was sequenced was peripheral blood. This chain links TRBV12-3 or TRBV12-4 with TRBJ1-4; D unresolved. The clonotype was recovered from a woman aged 80 or older with COVID-19, enrolled during active disease. The CDR3, as DNA: TGTGCCAGCAGTTCTGGGAGTATTGAAAAACTGTTTTTT. It yields the protein CASSSGSIEKLFF.